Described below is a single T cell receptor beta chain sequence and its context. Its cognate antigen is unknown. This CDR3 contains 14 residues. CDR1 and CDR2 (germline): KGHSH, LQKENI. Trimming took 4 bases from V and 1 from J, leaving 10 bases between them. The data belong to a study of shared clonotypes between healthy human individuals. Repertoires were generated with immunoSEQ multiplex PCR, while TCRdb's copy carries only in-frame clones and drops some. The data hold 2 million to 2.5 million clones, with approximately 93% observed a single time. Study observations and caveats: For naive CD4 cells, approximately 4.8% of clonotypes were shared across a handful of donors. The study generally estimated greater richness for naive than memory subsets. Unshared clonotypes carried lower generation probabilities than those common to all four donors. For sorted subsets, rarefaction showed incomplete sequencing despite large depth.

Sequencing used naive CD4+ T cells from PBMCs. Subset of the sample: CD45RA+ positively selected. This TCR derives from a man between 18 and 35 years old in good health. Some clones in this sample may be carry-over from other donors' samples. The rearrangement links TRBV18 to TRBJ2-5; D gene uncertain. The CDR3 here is CASSRISSQETQYF. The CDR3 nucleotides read TGTGCCAGCTCACGGATTTCCAGCCAAGAGACCCAGTACTTC.